Each of the 27 T cell receptor beta chains below was sequenced from the same sample in a study of blood T cell repertoires in COVID-19. Only in-frame clones appear in the TCRdb table, and some are missing; sequencing was by immunoSEQ multiplex PCR. The table lists 140,000 to 150,000 clones, almost 85% of them singletons. The sequencing input was peripheral blood. The receptors shown here come from a human donor with acute or convalescent COVID-19. The donor label of this sample is uncertain.

The chain recombines TRBV5-1 with TRBJ1-1; the match to TRBD1 covers 8 bases. The CDR3 is 15 amino acids. From germline, CDR1 is SGHRS and CDR2 YFSETQ. V shed 2 bases, J shed 5 bases, and the junction held 8 bases outside the gene matches. The chain's CDR3 is CASSFPDRDETEAFF. In DNA form, the CDR3 reads TGCGCCAGCAGCTTCCCGGACAGGGATGAGACTGAAGCTTTCTTT.

The V gene is TRBV5-1, the J gene TRBJ1-3; a weak D match, TRBD1 (5 bases). Germline lookup yields CDR1 SGHRS and CDR2 YFSETQ. Trimming left V 4 bases short and J 0 bases short, with 8 bases between. The CDR3 sequence is 14 residues long. In DNA form, the CDR3 reads TGCGCCAGCAGCCCGGGGGTCTCTGGAAACACCATATATTTT. Encoded protein: CASSPGVSGNTIYF. The full variable domain, rest sourced from reference TRBV5-1 and TRBJ1-3, is KAGVTQTPRYLIKTRGQQVTLSCSPISGHRSVSWYQQTPGQGLQFLFEYFSETQRNKGNFPGRFSGRQFSNSRSEMNVSTLELGDSALYLCASSPGVSGNTIYFGEGSWLTVV.

This chain links TRBV2 with TRBJ2-5, with 11 nucleotides matching TRBD1. Losses at the gene ends were 6 bases for V and 5 bases for J; bases not matched to a gene: 8. The CDR3 is 15 residues long. The germline gives CDR1 SNHLY, CDR2 FYNNEI. CDR3 amino acids: CASRLADRGRETQYF. The DNA for the CDR3 is TGTGCCAGCAGACTCGCGGACAGGGGGCGGGAGACCCAGTACTTC.

The rearrangement links TRBV9 to TRBJ1-3, with 8 bases that match TRBD1. With 0 bases clipped from V and 1 base from J, the junction kept 6 bases outside the gene matches. CDR1 and CDR2 (germline): SGDLS, YYNGEE. CDR3 size: 17 residues. CDR3 nucleotides: TGTGCCAGCAGCGTAGGGCTACAGGGGGTATCTGGAAACACCATATATTTT. Translated: CASSVGLQGVSGNTIYF.

This clone occurred a few times. The chain uses TRBV9 and TRBJ1-6; D is undetermined. The V end lost 3 bases, the J end lost 5 bases, and 12 bases lay between the germline ends. Germline CDR1 reads SGDLS; CDR2 reads YYNGEE. This CDR3 region has 15 residues. The CDR3 nucleotides read TGTGCCAGCAGCGAGTCCCCGACTAATAATTCACCCCTCCACTTT. It encodes CASSESPTNNSPLHF.

The J gene is TRBJ1-1, the V gene TRBV7-2; D unresolved. CDR3 length equals 14 residues. Germline values: CDR1 SGHTA, CDR2 FQGNSA. V lost 4 bases to trimming and J lost 0 bases, with 9 bases between them. CDR3 nucleotide sequence: TGTGCCAGCAGCTCACCCAACATGAACACTGAAGCTTTCTTT. Residues: CASSSPNMNTEAFF.

J is TRBJ1-5 and V is TRBV6-2 or TRBV6-3; D possibly corresponds to TRBD1 (5 bases). The CDR3 sequence is 17 residues long. CDR1 is MNHEY and CDR2 is SVGEGT in the germline V gene. Trimming took 4 bases from V and 8 from J, leaving 24 bases between them. This chain's CDR3 is CASSSPRATVESEPQHF. In DNA, the CDR3 is TGTGCCAGCAGTTCCCCCCGTGCGACAGTCGAGAGTGAGCCCCAGCATTTT.

The V and J genes are TRBV7-2 and TRBJ1-2, with TRBD1 matching 7 bases. The ends lost 4 bases at V and 5 bases at J; junction bases unmatched: 13. Looked up from germline, CDR1 is SGHTA and CDR2 is FQGNSA. The CDR3 totals 16 residues. CDR3 sequence reads: CASSSTGRPSNYGYTF. Written as DNA, the CDR3 is TGTGCCAGCAGCTCGACAGGGCGCCCATCGAATTATGGCTACACCTTC.

The DNA of the CDR3 is TGTGCCAGCAGCTTAAGTCCGCCGGGACTAGCGGGGGGTAGCTCCTACAATGAGCAGTTCTTC. Translating it yields CASSLSPPGLAGGSSYNEQFF. The rearrangement uses TRBV7-3 and TRBJ2-1, with 15 nucleotides matching TRBD2. The CDR3 is 21 amino acids. Trimming cost V 1 base and J 0 bases; bases outside gene matches: 10. In germline, CDR1 is SGHTA, CDR2 FQGTGA.

The rearrangement links TRBV7-2 to TRBJ2-7; TRBD2 matches at 9 bases. This CDR3 region has 17 residues. In germline, CDR1 is SGHTA, CDR2 FQGNSA. Trimming took 5 bases from V and 9 from J; bases not matched to a gene: 20. The CDR3 loop reads CASSRQGAGGSVGGQYF. CDR3 coding DNA: TGTGCCAGCAGCCGCCAGGGAGCGGGGGGATCTGTAGGTGGGCAGTACTTC.

The chain links TRBV29-1 to TRBJ1-3; perhaps TRBD1 as D (6 bases). The CDR3 length is 13 residues. Germline CDR1 and CDR2: SQVTM and ANQGSEA. V dropped 0 bases and J dropped 8 bases, with 11 bases sitting between them. CDR3 residues: CSVEEAGVDTIYF. CDR3 coding DNA: TGCAGCGTTGAAGAAGCAGGGGTGGACACCATATATTTT. Complete variable domain (other parts from reference TRBV29-1 and TRBJ1-3): SAVISQKPSRDICQRGTSLTIQCQVDSQVTMMFWYRQQPGQSLTLIATANQGSEATYESGFVIDKFPISRPNLTFSTLTVSNMSPEDSSIYLCSVEEAGVDTIYFGEGSWLTVV.

The J gene is TRBJ2-6, the V gene TRBV7-2; no clear D. The CDR3 loop spans 18 amino acids. V lost 3 bases, J lost 0 bases, and 15 bases lay in between. Germline CDR1 SGHTA, CDR2 FQGNSA. The CDR3 bases are TGTGCCAGCAGCTTCCGCCCGCACGCCTACTCTGGGGCCAACGTCCTGACTTTC. Amino acid sequence: CASSFRPHAYSGANVLTF.

This chain's CDR3 is CATTTGGFNQPQHF. The CDR3 region has the DNA TGTGCCACCACGACAGGGGGTTTCAATCAGCCCCAGCATTTT. The chain is built from TRBV6-5 and TRBJ1-5, with 9 nucleotides matching TRBD1. In germline, CDR1 is MNHEY, CDR2 SVGAGI. The CDR3 totals 14 residues. V shed 10 bases and J 3 bases; nucleotides not matched to a gene: 7.

The chain carries TRBV5-5 and TRBJ2-7, with D possibly matching TRBD1 (5 bases). V dropped 2 bases and J dropped 1 base, with 10 bases sitting between them. Germline values: CDR1 SGHKS, CDR2 YYEKEE (reference sequence). CDR3 length: 14 amino acids. In DNA, the CDR3 is TGTGCCAGCAGCTTCGCAGGGCCATCCTACGAGCAGTACTTC. The encoded protein is CASSFAGPSYEQYF.

Worth noting for this clone: Being one base from a much bigger clone, this may be a read error. The chain joins TRBV6-5 to TRBJ1-2, with TRBD1 matching 7 bases. There are 13 residues in the CDR3. Germline trimming cut 6 bases from V and 1 base from J; bases unmatched to any gene: 2. CDR1 MNHEY and CDR2 SVGAGI come from the germline V gene. The CDR3 bases are TGTGCCAGCAGGACAGGGAGTAACTATGGCTACACCTTC. Translating it yields CASRTGSNYGYTF.

At least ten counts were recorded for this clone. This chain links TRBV15 with TRBJ2-1, with 9 bases identical to TRBD1. The V gene's germline CDR1 is LNHNV and CDR2 YYDKDF (reference sequence). After removal of 0 bases from V and 9 bases from J, the junction contained 12 bases not matched to a gene. This CDR3 region has 17 residues. The CDR3 sequence: CATSRDRTGEALGEQFF. CDR3 DNA sequence: TGTGCCACCAGCAGAGATAGGACAGGGGAAGCTTTAGGTGAGCAGTTCTTC.

This chain connects TRBV6-1 to TRBJ2-7; 9 bases fit TRBD1. The germline V gene encodes CDR1 MNHNS and CDR2 SASEGT. There are 15 residues in the CDR3. J lost 4 bases, V lost 3 bases, and 7 bases had no gene match. CDR3 nucleotides: TGTGCCAGCAGTGAGCGGACAGGGGACCTTTACGAGCAGTACTTC. Amino acids: CASSERTGDLYEQYF.

CDR3 loop: CASSQDFRGYEQYF. The CDR3 DNA is TGCGCCAGCAGCCAAGATTTCAGGGGCTACGAGCAGTACTTC. The chain employs TRBV4-3 and TRBJ2-7; D may be TRBD1 (6 bases). V gave up 0 bases and J gave up 3 bases, with 9 bases separating them. CDR1 is LGHNA, CDR2 YSLEER, per germline. The CDR3 contains 14 residues.

The genes are TRBV7-9 and TRBJ1-6; tentatively, D is TRBD1 (6 bases). Germline loops: CDR1 SEHNR, CDR2 FQNEAQ (reference sequence). V was cut by 5 bases and J by 6 bases, with 14 bases left in between. The CDR3 is 15 residues long. CDR3: CASSRDIIVNSPLHF. The DNA for the CDR3 is TGTGCCAGCAGCCGGGACATTATCGTTAATTCACCCCTCCACTTT.

This chain joins TRBV3-1 (or the pseudogene TRBV3-2) and TRBJ1-2, with a tentative D call TRBD1 (6 bases). Germline CDR1 LGHDT, CDR2 YNNKEL (reference sequence). V dropped 1 base and J dropped 7 bases, with 22 bases sitting between them. This CDR3 has 17 amino acids. The chain's CDR3 is CASSQGLPGAKAGGYTF. CDR3 coding DNA: TGTGCCAGCAGCCAAGGGCTGCCAGGGGCCAAGGCGGGTGGCTACACCTTC.

This rearrangement joins TRBV12-2 to TRBJ1-5. TRBV12-2 is deemed a pseudogene. CDR3 size: 18 residues. For the CDR3, the DNA is TGTGCAAGTCGCTCCGGGGTGAGTATAAGGTATAGCAATCAGCCCCAGCATTTT. Protein: CASRSGVSIRYSNQPQHF.

The V and J genes are TRBV2 and TRBJ2-7; 8 bases match TRBD1. With 10 bases clipped from V and 3 bases from J, the junction kept 11 bases outside the gene matches. CDR1 is SNHLY, CDR2 FYNNEI, per germline. The CDR3 contains 14 residues. The DNA of the CDR3 is TGTGCCATCACCAGGACAGGGTCGATCTACGAGCAGTACTTC. Residues: CAITRTGSIYEQYF.

This chain connects TRBV7-8 to TRBJ1-1, with D unresolved. Germline CDR1 reads SGHVS; CDR2 reads FQNEAQ. The V and J ends lost 0 bases and 11 bases respectively, with 16 bases between them. This CDR3 comprises 14 residues. The CDR3 region is CASSLAIGKGAAFF. The CDR3 nucleotides read TGTGCCAGCAGCTTAGCGATCGGAAAGGGAGCGGCTTTCTTT.

This rearrangement joins TRBV19 to TRBJ1-6; TRBD1 matches at 7 bases. Germline V gene data show CDR1 as LNHDA and CDR2 as SQIVND (reference sequence). The CDR3 runs to 15 residues. J was trimmed by 5 bases and V by 3 bases; bases with no gene match: 4. The CDR3 sequence: CASSIRDSDNSPLHF. The CDR3 DNA is TGTGCCAGTAGTATCAGGGACAGCGATAATTCACCCCTCCACTTT.

This rearrangement joins TRBV6-2 or TRBV6-3 to TRBJ2-1; TRBD2 matches 15 bases. The CDR3 is 18 amino acids. The V gene's germline CDR1 is MNHEY and CDR2 SVGEGT. The trim removed 2 bases at V and 6 bases at J, leaving 8 bases unmatched. In nucleotides, the CDR3 is TGTGCCAGCAGTTACCGGGGGACTAGCGGGGGGCCCCCCAATGAGCAGTTCTTC. This encodes CASSYRGTSGGPPNEQFF.

J is TRBJ2-5 and V is TRBV4-2; D possibly corresponds to TRBD1 (6 bases). This CDR3 has 15 residues. The germline gives CDR1 LGHNA, CDR2 YNFKEQ. Trimming stripped 3 bases from V and 0 bases from J, with 11 bases between. CDR3: CASSHSGQNQETQYF. The CDR3 DNA sequence: TGTGCCAGCAGCCACTCTGGACAGAACCAAGAGACCCAGTACTTC.

CDR3 sequence reads: CASSPRPRVGSPLHF. The CDR3, as DNA: TGTGCCAGCAGCCCGAGACCCCGGGTGGGTTCACCCCTCCACTTT. The rearrangement links TRBV9 to TRBJ1-6; no clear D gene. Trimming left V 4 bases short and J 9 bases short, with 17 bases between. This CDR3 comprises 15 residues. Germline CDR1 is SGDLS and CDR2 is YYNGEE.